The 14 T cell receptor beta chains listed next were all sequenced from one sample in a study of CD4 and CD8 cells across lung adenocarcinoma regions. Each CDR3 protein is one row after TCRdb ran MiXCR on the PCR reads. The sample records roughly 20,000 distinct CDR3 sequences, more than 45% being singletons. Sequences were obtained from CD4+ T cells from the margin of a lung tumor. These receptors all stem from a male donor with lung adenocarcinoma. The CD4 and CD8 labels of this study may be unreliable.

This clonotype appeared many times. The CDR3 sequence is CASSLGRGSYNEQFF. CDR3 sequence (DNA): TGTGCCAGCAGTTTGGGCCGGGGCTCCTACAATGAGCAGTTCTTC. The chain is built from TRBV6-5 and TRBJ2-1; D may be TRBD2 (5 bases). The germline V gene has CDR1 MNHEY and CDR2 SVGAGI. The CDR3 sequence is 15 residues long. V was clipped by 4 bases and J by 0 bases, with 10 bases between them.

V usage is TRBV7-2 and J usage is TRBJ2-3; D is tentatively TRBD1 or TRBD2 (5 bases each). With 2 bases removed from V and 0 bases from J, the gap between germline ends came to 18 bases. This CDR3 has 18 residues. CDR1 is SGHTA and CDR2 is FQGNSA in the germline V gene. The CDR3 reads CASSLRQGDPYSTDTQYF. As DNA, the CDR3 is TGTGCCAGCAGCTTACGGCAGGGAGATCCTTATAGCACAGATACGCAGTATTTT.

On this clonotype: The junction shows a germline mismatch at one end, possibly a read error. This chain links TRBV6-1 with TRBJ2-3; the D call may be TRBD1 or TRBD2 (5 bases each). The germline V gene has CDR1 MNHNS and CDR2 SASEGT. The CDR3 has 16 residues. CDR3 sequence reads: CASSVLGVCGTDTQYF. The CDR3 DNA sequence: TGTGCGAGCAGTGTTTTGGGGGTGTGTGGCACAGACACGCAGTACTTT.

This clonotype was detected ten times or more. CDR3 region: CASSGFGGNGYTF. The CDR3 bases are TGTGCCAGCAGTGGGTTTGGGGGAAATGGCTACACCTTC. This chain links TRBV25-1 with TRBJ1-2; possibly TRBD1 for D (5 bases). The V and J ends lost 4 bases and 6 bases respectively, with 12 bases between them. The CDR3 is made up of 13 amino acids. Per germline, CDR1 MGHDK and CDR2 SYGVNS.

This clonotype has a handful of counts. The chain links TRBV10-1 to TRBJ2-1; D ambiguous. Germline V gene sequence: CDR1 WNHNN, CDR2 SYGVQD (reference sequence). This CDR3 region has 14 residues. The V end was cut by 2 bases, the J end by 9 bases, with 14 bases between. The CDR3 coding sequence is TGCGCCAGCAGTGAGAATTTGCTCTTTGGTGAGCAGTTCTTC. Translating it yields CASSENLLFGEQFF.

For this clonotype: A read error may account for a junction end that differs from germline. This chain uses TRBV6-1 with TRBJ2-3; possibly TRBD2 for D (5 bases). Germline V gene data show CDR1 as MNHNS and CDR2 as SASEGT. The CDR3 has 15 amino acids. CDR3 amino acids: CASSGRRGHGETQYF. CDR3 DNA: TGTGCCAGCAGTGGACGGAGAGGGCACGGAGAGACGCAGTATTTC.

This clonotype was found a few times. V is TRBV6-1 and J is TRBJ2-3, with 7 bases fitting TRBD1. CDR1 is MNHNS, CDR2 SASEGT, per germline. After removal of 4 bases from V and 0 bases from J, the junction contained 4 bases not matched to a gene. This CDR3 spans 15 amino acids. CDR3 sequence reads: CASSARQGSTDTQYF. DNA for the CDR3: TGTGCCAGCAGTGCCAGACAGGGAAGCACAGATACGCAGTATTTT.

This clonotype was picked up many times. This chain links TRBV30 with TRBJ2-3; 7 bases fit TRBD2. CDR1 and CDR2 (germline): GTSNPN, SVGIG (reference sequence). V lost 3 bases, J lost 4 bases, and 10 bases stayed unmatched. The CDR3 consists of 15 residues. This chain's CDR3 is CAWSPKRDGADTQYF. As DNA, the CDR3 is TGTGCCTGGAGCCCTAAGCGGGATGGGGCAGATACGCAGTATTTT.

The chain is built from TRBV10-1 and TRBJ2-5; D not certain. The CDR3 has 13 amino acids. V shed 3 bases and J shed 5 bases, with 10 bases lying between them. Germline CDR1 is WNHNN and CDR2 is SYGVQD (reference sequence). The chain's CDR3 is CASSDFSTETQYF. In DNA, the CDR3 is TGCGCCAGCAGTGATTTCAGTACGGAGACCCAGTACTTC.

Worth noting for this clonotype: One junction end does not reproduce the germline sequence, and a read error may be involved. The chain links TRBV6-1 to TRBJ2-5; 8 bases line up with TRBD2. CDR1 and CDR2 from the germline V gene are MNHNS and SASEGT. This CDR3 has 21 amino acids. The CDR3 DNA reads TGTGCCAGCAGCCATACATACCCGGGGGGGCTGGGAGGCCATGGCCAAGACACCCAGTACTTC. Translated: CASSHTYPGGLGGHGQDTQYF.

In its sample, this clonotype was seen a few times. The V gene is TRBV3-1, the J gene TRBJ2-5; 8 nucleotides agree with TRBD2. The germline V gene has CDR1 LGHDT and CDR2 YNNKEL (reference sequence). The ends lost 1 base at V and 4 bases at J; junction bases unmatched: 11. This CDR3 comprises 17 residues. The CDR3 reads CASSQGSGGSGGETQYF. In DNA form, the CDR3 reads TGTGCCAGCAGCCAAGGGTCCGGCGGGAGCGGGGGAGAGACCCAGTACTTC.

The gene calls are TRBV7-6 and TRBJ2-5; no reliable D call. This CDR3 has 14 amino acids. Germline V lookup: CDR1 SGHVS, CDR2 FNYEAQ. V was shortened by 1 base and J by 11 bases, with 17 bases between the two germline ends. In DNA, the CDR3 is TGTGCCAGCAGCTTAGGTTGGTTAGCCAATGAGCAGTACTTC. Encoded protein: CASSLGWLANEQYF.

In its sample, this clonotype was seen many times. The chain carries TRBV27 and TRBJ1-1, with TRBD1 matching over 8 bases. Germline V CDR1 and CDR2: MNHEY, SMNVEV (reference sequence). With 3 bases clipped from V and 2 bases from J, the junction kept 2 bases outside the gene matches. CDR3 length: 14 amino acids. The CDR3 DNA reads TGTGCCAGCAGTTTCTCAGGGGGCAACACTGAAGCTTTCTTT. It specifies CASSFSGGNTEAFF.

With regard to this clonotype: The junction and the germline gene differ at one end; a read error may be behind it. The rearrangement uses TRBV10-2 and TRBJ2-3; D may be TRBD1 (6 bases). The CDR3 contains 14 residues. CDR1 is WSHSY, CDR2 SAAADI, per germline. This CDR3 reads CGSTRLSGADTQYF. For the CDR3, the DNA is TGCGGCAGCACCCGGCTGTCAGGGGCAGACACTCAGTATTTC.